Described below is a single T cell receptor beta chain sequence and its context. The data were obtained in a study of blood T cell repertoires in COVID-19. Looking at the study overall: Italy, Spain and the United States were the sources of the convalescent and acute COVID-19 samples. From T cells, B-cell-depleted T cells, or PBMCs came the material, which was cDNA or gDNA.

CDR3 size: 12 residues. Trimming removed 7 bases from V and 7 bases from J, with 13 bases in between. The germline V gene encodes CDR1 LNHDA and CDR2 SQIVND (reference sequence). Sequencing used immunoSEQ multiplex PCR; TCRdb keeps in-frame clones, though not all of them. The repertoire has about 20,000 clones, 89% of them found once; the top ten carry 5% to 7.5%. The rearrangement joins TRBV19 to TRBJ1-2; no reliable D call. The sequence came from a human donor in a cohort sampled during active COVID-19. Input material: peripheral blood. The CDR3 nucleotides read TGTGCCAGTAATCAGGCCTCGACTGGCTACACCTTC. Translated: CASNQASTGYTF.